The clone carrying this T cell receptor (beta chain) is a singleton in its sample. Its antigen remains unknown. This entry is derived from a study of T cell responses to AZD1222 COVID-19 vaccine. TCRdb's copy holds only in-frame clones and misses some; the assay was immunoSEQ multiplex PCR. Here the sample spans around 110,000 clones, roughly 85% being singletons. Study observations and caveats: Donors were mostly white British, more females; clonal diversity possibly underestimated. Every sample of the repertoires postdated the peak T cell response. An increase in Spike-specific TCR breadth and depth was observed after two AZD1222 doses.

Trimming cost V 2 bases and J 8 bases, with 6 bases left between them. The CDR3 has 11 amino acids. Germline CDR1 and CDR2: MNHEY and SVGEGT. The TCR was taken from an adult in good health. The V and J genes are TRBV6-2 or TRBV6-3 and TRBJ2-5, with D tentatively TRBD1 (5 bases). Here the sequenced sample was peripheral blood, taken on day 0 of MenACWY control vaccination. The CDR3 sequence: CASSYGATQYF. Here the CDR3 DNA reads TGTGCCAGCAGTTACGGGGCAACCCAGTACTTC.